This T cell receptor (beta chain) emerged from a study of CD8 T cells in ankylosing spondylitis. Overall study findings and caveats: Earlier literature documents some of the motif variants in reactive arthritis synovial fluid and blood. Clones tied to disease were said to be significantly enriched in matched ankylosing spondylitis synovial fluid. Characteristic, it appeared, of ankylosing spondylitis blood was a TCR beta motif of roughly eight highly homologous variants.

The J segment lost 4 bases and the V segment lost 5 bases, leaving 11 bases of the junction unmatched. Germline CDR1 reads SGHTA; CDR2 reads FQGNSA. The CDR3 runs 16 residues. This clonotype was picked up a small number of times. Its target is unknown. For TCR beta, libraries came from quantitative 5'-RACE with molecular barcodes. TCRdb called the 5' RACE reads again in MiXCR, with one record for every CDR3 protein. The top ten clones hold roughly 23% of a sample with 220,000 or so distinct CDR3 sequences, over 9.5% of them seen once. This TCR came from a male donor with ankylosing spondylitis or in good health (not recorded which). The chain uses TRBV7-2 and TRBJ1-5, with 7 bases identical to TRBD1. Input material: blood, either unsorted or a sorted T cell fraction (not recorded which). The CDR3 is CASSPVVPGGNQPQHF. DNA for the CDR3: TGTGCCAGCAGCCCCGTTGTACCAGGGGGTAATCAGCCCCAGCATTTT.